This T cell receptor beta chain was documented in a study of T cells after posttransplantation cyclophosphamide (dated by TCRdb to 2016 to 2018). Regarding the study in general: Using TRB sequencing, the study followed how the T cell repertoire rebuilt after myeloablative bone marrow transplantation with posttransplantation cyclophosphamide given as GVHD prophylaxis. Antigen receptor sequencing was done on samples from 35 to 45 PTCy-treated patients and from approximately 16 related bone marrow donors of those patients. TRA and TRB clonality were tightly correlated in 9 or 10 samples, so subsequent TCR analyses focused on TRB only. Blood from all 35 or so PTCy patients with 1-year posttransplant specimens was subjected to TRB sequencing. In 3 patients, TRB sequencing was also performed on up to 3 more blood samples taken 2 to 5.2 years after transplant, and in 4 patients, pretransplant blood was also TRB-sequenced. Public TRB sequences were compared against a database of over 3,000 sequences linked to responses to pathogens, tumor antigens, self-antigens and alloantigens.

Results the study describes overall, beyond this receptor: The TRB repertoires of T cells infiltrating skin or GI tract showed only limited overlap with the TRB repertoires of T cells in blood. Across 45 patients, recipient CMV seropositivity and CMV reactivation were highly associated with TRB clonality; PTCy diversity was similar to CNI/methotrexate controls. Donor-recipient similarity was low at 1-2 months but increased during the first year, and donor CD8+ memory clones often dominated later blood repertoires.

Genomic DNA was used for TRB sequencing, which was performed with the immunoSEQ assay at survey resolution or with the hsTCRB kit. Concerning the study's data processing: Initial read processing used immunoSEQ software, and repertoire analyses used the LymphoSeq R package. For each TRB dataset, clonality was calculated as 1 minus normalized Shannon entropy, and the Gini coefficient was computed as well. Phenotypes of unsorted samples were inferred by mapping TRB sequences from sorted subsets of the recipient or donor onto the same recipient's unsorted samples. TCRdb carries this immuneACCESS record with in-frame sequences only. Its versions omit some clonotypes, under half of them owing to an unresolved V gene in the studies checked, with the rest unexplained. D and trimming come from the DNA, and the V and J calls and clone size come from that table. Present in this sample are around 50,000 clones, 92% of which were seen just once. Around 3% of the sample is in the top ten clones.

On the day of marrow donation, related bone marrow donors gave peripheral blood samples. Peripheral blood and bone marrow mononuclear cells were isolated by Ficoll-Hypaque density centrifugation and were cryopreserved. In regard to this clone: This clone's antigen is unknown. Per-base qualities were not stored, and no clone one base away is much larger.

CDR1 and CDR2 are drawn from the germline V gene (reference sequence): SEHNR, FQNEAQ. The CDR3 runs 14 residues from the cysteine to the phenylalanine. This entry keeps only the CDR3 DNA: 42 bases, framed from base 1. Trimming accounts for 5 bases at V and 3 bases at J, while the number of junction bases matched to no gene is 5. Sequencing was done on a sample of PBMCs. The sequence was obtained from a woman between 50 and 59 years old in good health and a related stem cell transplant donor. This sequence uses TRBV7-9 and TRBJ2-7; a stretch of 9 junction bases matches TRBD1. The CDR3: CASSRGTGFYEQYF. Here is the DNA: TGTGCCAGCAGCCGGGGGACAGGGTTCTACGAGCAGTACTTC.